This entry lists 8 T cell receptor beta chains sequenced from one sample in a study of blood T cell repertoires in COVID-19. Using immunoSEQ multiplex PCR, the repertoire was profiled, and TCRdb retains in-frame clones only, with some absent. The sample includes about 65,000 clones, about 83% of them seen just once. Source material: peripheral blood. Every receptor here comes from a middle-aged man with COVID-19, enrolled during active disease.

The chain combines TRBV5-1 with TRBJ2-2; 8 nucleotides line up with TRBD2. J was trimmed by 6 bases and V by 4 bases; bases with no gene match: 8. The germline V gene encodes CDR1 SGHRS and CDR2 YFSETQ. This CDR3 has 15 amino acids. The CDR3 region is CASSGGTSQSGELFF. In nucleotides, the CDR3 is TGCGCCAGCAGCGGGGGGACTAGTCAATCCGGGGAGCTGTTTTTT.

This clone was observed a few times. The chain couples TRBV5-6 to TRBJ2-1; 7 nucleotides line up with TRBD1. V was clipped by 0 bases and J by 5 bases; unmatched bases: 5. The CDR3 contains 15 residues. The V gene's germline CDR1 is SGHDT and CDR2 YYEEEE. DNA of the CDR3: TGTGCCAGCAGCTTGGCACAGGGGCGACACAATGAGCAGTTCTTC. This codes for CASSLAQGRHNEQFF.

The chain employs TRBV6-5 and TRBJ1-2; the match to TRBD1 covers 7 bases. The CDR3 is made up of 16 amino acids. CDR1 is MNHEY and CDR2 is SVGAGI in the germline V gene. V lost 4 bases to trimming and J lost 0 bases; unmatched junction nucleotides: 8. CDR3 protein: CASSLDRRYSNYGYTF. The CDR3 DNA reads TGTGCCAGCAGTTTGGACAGGAGATACTCTAACTATGGCTACACCTTC.

In nucleotides, the CDR3 is TGTGCCAGCAGCCAAGGTTTAGGCCAGGGGGCAGGCTATGGCTACACCTTC. Amino acids: CASSQGLGQGAGYGYTF. V gene TRBV4-2 combines with J gene TRBJ1-2; 8 nucleotides agree with TRBD1. Germline CDR1 reads LGHNA; CDR2 reads YNFKEQ. CDR3 size: 17 residues. V was clipped by 1 base and J by 4 bases; unmatched bases: 11.

The chain recombines TRBV6-5 with TRBJ2-7; D uncertain. Trimming left V 7 bases short and J 2 bases short, with 18 bases between. Germline CDR1 is MNHEY and CDR2 is SVGAGI. CDR3 length: 15 amino acids. CDR3 bases: TGTGCCAGCAAGAGGCTGGAAGTGACCCCCTACGAGCAGTACTTC. Translating gives CASKRLEVTPYEQYF.

The chain combines TRBV4-3 with TRBJ1-1, with TRBD1 matching over 7 bases. The CDR3 is 13 amino acids. Germline values: CDR1 LGHNA, CDR2 YSLEER. With V trimmed by 4 bases and J by 8 bases, 7 bases remained unmatched. CDR3: CASSRGTAAEAFF. CDR3 sequence (DNA): TGCGCCAGCAGCCGAGGGACAGCCGCCGAAGCTTTCTTT.

The chain couples TRBV27 to TRBJ2-7, with TRBD1 as a possible D gene (6 bases). Germline V gene lookup returns CDR1 MNHEY and CDR2 SMNVEV (reference sequence). The CDR3 covers 15 residues. Deletions cut 5 bases from V and 5 bases from J, with 19 bases between. CDR3 protein: CASSIQGIRPNEQYF. The CDR3 DNA follows: TGTGCCAGCAGTATACAGGGCATCAGGCCCAACGAGCAGTACTTC.

This rearrangement joins TRBV24-1 to TRBJ2-7; tentatively, D is TRBD1 (5 bases). The CDR3 runs 17 residues. V lost 2 bases and J lost 2, with 18 bases in between. Germline loops: CDR1 KGHDR, CDR2 SFDVKD. The CDR3 loop reads CATSDSGSSWGPYEQYF. CDR3 sequence (DNA): TGTGCCACCAGTGATTCCGGGTCCTCTTGGGGCCCCTACGAGCAGTACTTC.